A single sample is the source of the 19 T cell receptor beta chains below, sequenced in a study of cytomegalovirus exposure and HLA in healthy donors listed by TCRdb under 2017. The method was the immunoSEQ multiplex PCR assay. For the multiplex PCR, a mixture combining 60 forward primers for TCR Vbeta segments and 13 reverse primers for TCR Jbeta segments was used. Here the immuneACCESS table is served through TCRdb, limited to in-frame sequences with V and J called. Missing clones are a known gap in these copies; in checked studies unresolved V genes cover under half, and the rest lacks a known reason. Within this sample are around 200,000 clones, with about 85% of them counted one time only. The ten largest clones add up to approximately 10% of the sample. Source material: PBMCs. These receptors came from a woman aged 45-65 years in good health and CMV-seropositive.

Points on this clone: The same CDR3 arises from other DNA sequences in this sample as well. This chain links TRBV30 with TRBJ1-1; D may be TRBD1 (5 bases). The CDR3 covers 12 residues. In germline, CDR1 is GTSNPN, CDR2 SVGIG (reference sequence). The V gene lost 0 bases and the J gene lost 5 bases, with 7 bases spanning the gap. The CDR3, as DNA: TGTGCCTGGAGTGTGGGGGGGACTGAAGCTTTCTTT. Translating it yields CAWSVGGTEAFF.

This clone appeared a few times. This chain links TRBV28 with TRBJ1-4; no reliable D call. Germline CDR1 and CDR2: MDHEN and SYDVKM. This CDR3 is built from 14 residues. The V end lost 7 bases, the J end lost 6 bases, and 15 bases lay between the germline ends. DNA for the CDR3: TGTGCCAGCATCGCAGGCCTCGGGGATGAAAAACTGTTTTTT. Translating gives CASIAGLGDEKLFF.

The CDR3 DNA sequence: TGCAGCGCCCAGACGAGGCCCGACACCGGGGAGCTGTTTTTT. Its protein product is CSAQTRPDTGELFF. The chain is built from TRBV29-1 and TRBJ2-2; D uncertain. The V and J ends lost 7 bases and 3 bases respectively, with 15 bases between them. The CDR3 is made up of 14 amino acids. Germline V gives CDR1 SQVTM, CDR2 ANQGSEA.

V usage is TRBV28 and J usage is TRBJ1-5, with 7 bases identical to TRBD1. Germline CDR1 reads MDHEN; CDR2 reads SYDVKM. V shed 5 bases and J 0 bases; nucleotides not matched to a gene: 10. The CDR3 covers 17 residues. The CDR3 protein is CASSLPGQFYSNQPQHF. In DNA form, the CDR3 reads TGTGCCAGCAGTCTTCCGGGACAGTTCTATAGCAATCAGCCCCAGCATTTT.

The J gene is TRBJ2-5, the V gene TRBV4-1, with TRBD2 identical over 12 bases. Germline-derived CDR1 and CDR2 are MGHRA and YSYEKL. This CDR3 is 14 amino acids long. V lost 1 base and J lost 11; bases outside the gene matches: 5. The CDR3 sequence is CASSQGLAGGDQYF. The CDR3 nucleotides read TGCGCCAGCAGCCAAGGGCTAGCGGGGGGGGATCAGTACTTC.

The chain combines TRBV15 with TRBJ1-4; D remains unclear. The CDR3 is made up of 18 amino acids. Trimming cost V 4 bases and J 0 bases, with 18 bases left between them. CDR1 and CDR2 (germline): LNHNV, YYDKDF (reference sequence). The CDR3 loop reads CATSTPIPTRATNEKLFF. In nucleotides, the CDR3 is TGTGCCACCAGCACCCCCATACCGACGCGGGCAACTAATGAAAAACTGTTTTTT.

The chain is built from TRBV7-9 and TRBJ1-2; the D is unclear. Trimming removed 5 bases at V and 3 bases at J, with 16 bases between. CDR1 and CDR2 from the germline V gene are SEHNR and FQNEAQ (reference sequence). This CDR3 has 15 amino acids. The CDR3 spells CASSHTAETDYGYTF. As DNA, the CDR3 is TGTGCCAGCAGCCACACCGCCGAGACTGACTATGGCTACACCTTC.

The chain recombines TRBV7-9 with TRBJ2-7, with D tentatively TRBD2 (7 bases). The CDR3 is 15 residues long. In germline, CDR1 is SEHNR, CDR2 FQNEAQ (reference sequence). The V end was cut by 5 bases, the J end by 1 base, with 15 bases between. The CDR3 is CASSGRGLPSYEQYF. The DNA for the CDR3 is TGTGCCAGCAGCGGGCGGGGGCTCCCGTCCTACGAGCAGTACTTC. Complete variable domain (other parts from reference TRBV7-9 and TRBJ2-7): DTGVSQNPRHKITKRGQNVTFRCDPISEHNRLYWYRQTLGQGPEFLTYFQNEAQLEKSRLLSDRFSAERPKGSFSTLEIQRTEQGDSAMYLCASSGRGLPSYEQYFGPGTRLTVT.

CDR3 DNA: TGTGCCAGCGGGGGACAGGGCCCTCACGAGCAGTTCTTC. Translation gives CASGGQGPHEQFF. V and J are TRBV25-1 and TRBJ2-1, with 9 bases aligning to TRBD1. This CDR3 region has 13 residues. The junction had 9 bases not matched to a gene; V was cut back by 8 bases and J by 10 bases. CDR1 is MGHDK, CDR2 SYGVNS, per germline.

The rearrangement uses TRBV30 and TRBJ2-3, with D possibly being TRBD1 (7 bases). The germline V gene encodes CDR1 GTSNPN and CDR2 SVGIG (reference sequence). V lost 3 bases and J 5 bases, leaving 18 bases between the germline ends. CDR3 length: 15 residues. The CDR3 DNA reads as TGTGCCTGGAGCCCCGGAGGGGGCGAGGGAGATACGCAGTATTTT. This codes for CAWSPGGGEGDTQYF.

Here the CDR3 reads CASSYGQGAKQPQHF. For the CDR3, the DNA is TGTGCCAGCAGTTACGGGCAGGGGGCTAAGCAGCCCCAGCATTTT. The rearrangement links TRBV6-6 to TRBJ1-5; 8 bases fit TRBD1. V was pared by 2 bases and J by 7 bases, with 7 bases of the junction left unmatched. The CDR3 length is 15 residues. Per germline, CDR1 MNHNY and CDR2 SVGAGI (reference sequence).

V usage is TRBV4-1 and J usage is TRBJ2-5; possible D gene TRBD2, 6 bases. The end of the DNA is better explained by TRBJ2-7, so the J call may be wrong. The CDR3 contains 16 residues. The germline V gene has CDR1 MGHRA and CDR2 YSYEKL. The CDR3: CASSHGDLGGSYEQYF. The CDR3 DNA sequence: TGCGCCAGCAGCCACGGAGACCTCGGGGGATCCTACGAGCAGTACTTC.

The CDR3 sequence: CASSSTGRGKLNEQFF. CDR3 nucleotides: TGTGCCAGCTCATCCACCGGGCGGGGGAAACTCAATGAGCAGTTCTTC. The genes are TRBV18 and TRBJ2-1; 7 bases match TRBD2. The V and J ends lost 5 bases and 6 bases, in that order; junction bases with no gene match: 13. CDR1 is KGHSH, CDR2 LQKENI, per germline. The CDR3 is 16 residues long.

This rearrangement joins TRBV11-2 to TRBJ2-3, with D tentatively TRBD2 (7 bases). This CDR3 has 19 amino acids. V shed 1 base and J shed 9 bases, with 29 bases lying between them. Germline CDR1 SGHAT, CDR2 FQNNGV. The CDR3 reads CASSLGGPGGSGGRGTQYF. CDR3 nucleotide sequence: TGTGCCAGCAGCTTAGGGGGCCCTGGTGGGAGCGGAGGGAGGGGGACGCAGTATTTT. The variable domain in full, completed from reference TRBV11-2 and TRBJ2-3, reads EAGVAQSPRYKIIEKRQSVAFWCNPISGHATLYWYQQILGQGPKLLIQFQNNGVVDDSQLPKDRFSAERLKGVDSTLKIQPAKLEDSAVYLCASSLGGPGGSGGRGTQYFGPGTRLTVL.

V is TRBV2 and J is TRBJ1-5; D is ambiguous. The CDR3 is made up of 12 amino acids. Germline CDR1 is SNHLY and CDR2 is FYNNEI. V shed 4 bases and J shed 11 bases, with 12 bases lying between them. Written as DNA, the CDR3 is TGTGCCAGCAGTGGGACTGCAGCGGCCCAGCATTTT. It translates to CASSGTAAAQHF.

This chain links TRBV15 with TRBJ2-7; 7 bases map to TRBD1. This CDR3 region has 15 residues. From germline, CDR1 is LNHNV and CDR2 YYDKDF (reference sequence). The junction had 10 bases not matched to a gene; V was cut back by 5 bases and J by 3 bases. The CDR3 is CATSPFGDSIYEQYF. In DNA form, the CDR3 reads TGTGCCACCAGCCCCTTCGGGGACAGTATCTACGAGCAGTACTTC.

CDR3 region: CASSRTGTGNPEQYF. The CDR3 nucleotides read TGTGCCAGCAGTCGCACCGGGACAGGGAATCCCGAGCAGTACTTC. The chain links TRBV5-6 to TRBJ2-7, with 9 bases matching TRBD1. Per germline, CDR1 SGHDT and CDR2 YYEEEE. After removal of 5 bases from V and 6 bases from J, the junction contained 12 bases not matched to a gene. CDR3 size: 15 residues.

The gene calls are TRBV6-4 and TRBJ2-5; TRBD1 aligns across 7 bases. From germline, CDR1 is MRHNA and CDR2 SNTAGT. The CDR3 extends over 13 amino acids. V was clipped by 6 bases and J by 5 bases; unmatched bases: 6. The CDR3 sequence is CASSLTGSETQYF. The CDR3 DNA reads TGTGCCAGCAGCTTGACAGGGTCGGAGACCCAGTACTTC.

The chain uses TRBV4-2 and TRBJ2-5; TRBD2 matches 8 bases. The better agreement between TRBJ2-7 and the DNA end casts doubt on the J call. Germline CDR1 LGHNA, CDR2 YNFKEQ. This CDR3 has 17 residues. CDR3: CASSQLSSGDYSYEQYF. CDR3 DNA sequence: TGTGCCAGCAGCCAACTAAGTAGCGGGGACTACTCCTACGAGCAGTACTTC.